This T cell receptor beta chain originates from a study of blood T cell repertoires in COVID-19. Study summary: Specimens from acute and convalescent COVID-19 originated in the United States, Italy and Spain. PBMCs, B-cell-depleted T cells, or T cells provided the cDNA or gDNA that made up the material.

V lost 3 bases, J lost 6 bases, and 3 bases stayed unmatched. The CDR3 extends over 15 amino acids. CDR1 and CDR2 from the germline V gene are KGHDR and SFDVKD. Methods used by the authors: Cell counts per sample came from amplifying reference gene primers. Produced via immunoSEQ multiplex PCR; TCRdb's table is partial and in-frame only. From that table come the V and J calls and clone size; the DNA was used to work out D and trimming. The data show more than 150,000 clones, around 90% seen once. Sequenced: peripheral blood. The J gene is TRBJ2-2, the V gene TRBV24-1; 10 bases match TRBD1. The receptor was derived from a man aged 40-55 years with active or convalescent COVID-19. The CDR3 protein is CATSDLTGGPGELFF. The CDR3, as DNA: TGTGCCACCAGTGATCTGACAGGGGGCCCCGGGGAGCTGTTTTTT.